This T cell receptor (beta chain) was obtained from a study of regulatory T cells in long-lasting Graves disease. For TCR beta, libraries came from iRepertoire HTBI primers and Arm-PCR of CDR3 regions. TCRdb re-derived calls from the multiplex PCR reads in MiXCR, one entry per CDR3 protein. The sample yields about 380,000 distinct CDR3 sequences, 15% to 19% seen once. In its sample, this clonotype was seen many times. Its cognate antigen is unknown. Study-level results: It was in persistent disease that TRBV28, TRBJ1-2 and TRBJ2-5 were favored.

Between the trimmed V and J ends, which lost 2 bases and 4 bases, there was a span of 11 bases. Germline V gives CDR1 KGHDR, CDR2 SFDVKD. The CDR3 loop spans 15 amino acids. Time point indicated: newly diagnosed GD, antithyroid drugs for less than 3 months. Researchers made the TCR library from RNA that was extracted from PBMCs. Patients with Graves' disease were diagnosed by American Thyroid Association guidelines. The source of this sequence is a female donor with Graves disease. The sample in question was peripheral blood mononuclear cells (PBMCs), obtained at new diagnosis, from a patient treated with antithyroid drugs. This sequence joins TRBV24-1 and TRBJ1-5; D not resolved. CDR3 DNA: TGTGCCACCAGTGATTGGGCAGGTGGAAATCAGCCCCAGCATTTT. Amino acids: CATSDWAGGNQPQHF.